This TCR beta chain was documented in a study of T cell changes during pregnancy in multiple sclerosis. Trimming stripped 8 bases from V and 5 bases from J, with 18 bases between. Germline CDR1 reads MGHDK; CDR2 reads SYGVNS. This CDR3 comprises 14 residues. Assay used: immunoSEQ multiplex PCR; TCRdb lists only in-frame clones, some missing. The table records under 75,000 clones, about 93% of them present only once. This sequence was found in a female donor in good health, enrolled as a control in a pregnancy study. V gene TRBV25-1 combines with J gene TRBJ2-5; TRBD1 might be the D (7 bases). The starting material was peripheral blood, obtained in the third trimester of pregnancy. This CDR3 is CASLWGQGGETQYF. The CDR3 DNA follows: TGTGCCAGCCTGTGGGGGCAGGGGGGTGAGACCCAGTACTTC.